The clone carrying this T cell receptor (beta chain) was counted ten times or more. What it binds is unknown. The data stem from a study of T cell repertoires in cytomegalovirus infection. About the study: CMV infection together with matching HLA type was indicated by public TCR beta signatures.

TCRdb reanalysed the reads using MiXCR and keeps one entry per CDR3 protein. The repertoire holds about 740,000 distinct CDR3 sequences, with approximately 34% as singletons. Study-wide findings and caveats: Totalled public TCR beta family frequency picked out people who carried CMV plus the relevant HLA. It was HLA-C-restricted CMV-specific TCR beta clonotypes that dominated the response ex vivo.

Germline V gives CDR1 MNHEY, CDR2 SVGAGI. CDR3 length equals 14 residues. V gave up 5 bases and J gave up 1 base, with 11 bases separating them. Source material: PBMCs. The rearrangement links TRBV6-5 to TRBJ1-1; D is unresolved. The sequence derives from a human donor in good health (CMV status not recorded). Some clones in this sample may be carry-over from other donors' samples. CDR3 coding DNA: TGTGCCAGCAGTCCCTCGGCGCGGAACACTGAAGCTTTCTTT. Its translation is CASSPSARNTEAFF.